This TCR beta chain stems from a study of blood T cell repertoires in COVID-19. Across the study: Some COVID-19 samples were acute and others convalescent; all came from the United States, Italy and Spain. In each case, the material was cDNA or gDNA derived from T cells, B-cell-depleted T cells, or PBMCs.

The data were produced by immunoSEQ multiplex PCR, yet TCRdb's version contains in-frame clones alone and is incomplete. This sample carries fewer than 150,000 clones, approximately 85% of them seen once, and the ten largest clones take 4.3%. The CDR3 is 15 amino acids. Germline V gene data show CDR1 as LNHNV and CDR2 as YYDKDF (reference sequence). V shed 0 bases, J shed 8 bases, and the junction held 4 bases outside the gene matches. The sequencing input was peripheral blood. This chain connects TRBV15 to TRBJ1-4, with 9 bases identical to TRBD1. This receptor was taken from a human donor in a cohort sampled during active COVID-19. The CDR3 nucleotides are TGTGCCACCAGCAGAGAGACAGGGGGAGGGGAAAAACTGTTTTTT. As protein: CATSRETGGGEKLFF.